This T cell receptor (beta chain) was obtained from a study of shared clonotypes between healthy human individuals. A note on this clone: Its antigen is still unknown.

Findings of the study overall: Despite large depth, rarefaction showed incomplete sorted-subset sequencing.

It was into CD45RA+ naive and CD45RA-negative memory subsets that the CD4+ cells were split. Deep-level running was used for the assay. Approximately 220 ng DNA, about 33,000 T cell genomes, went into each sorted-subset replicate PCR. Profiled with immunoSEQ multiplex PCR; TCRdb holds only in-frame clones, not every one. Of millions of clones listed, approximately 90% are singletons. This CDR3 has 16 amino acids. The V and J ends lost 7 bases and 2 bases respectively, with 19 bases between them. Germline assignment: CDR1 SGHNT and CDR2 YYREEE (reference sequence). This rearrangement joins TRBV5-4 to TRBJ2-1; no clear D gene. The source material was naive CD4+ T cells sorted from blood. Subset defined: CD45RA+ positively selected. The TCR sequence derives from a man between 18 and 29 years old in good health. Here the CDR3 DNA reads TGTGCCAGCCACACCGGTGGCGGAACGACCTACAATGAGCAGTTCTTC. This translates into CASHTGGGTTYNEQFF.